The rows below give T cell receptor beta chains drawn from one sample of a study of shared clonotypes between healthy human individuals. The table came from immunoSEQ multiplex PCR; TCRdb's copy has only in-frame clones and leaves some out. The sample carries approximately 600,000 clones, approximately 95% recorded once. The sequencing sample was made of naive CD8+ T cells sorted from blood. The receptors were sampled from a woman under 40 in good health. The CDR3 runs from the conserved cysteine through the conserved F or W. Fields, in order: D gene, clone size, J gene, V gene, CDR3 DNA, CDR3 protein. D genes are given only for firm matches. Only some rows state a clone size, as once, few, many or a class for expanded clones.

>TRBD1|.|TRBJ2-7|TRBV28
TGTGCCAGCAGAGACAGGGGTGGCGCCTACGAGCAGTACTTC
CASRDRGGAYEQYF
>TRBD1|.|TRBJ1-1|TRBV5-1
TGCGCCAGCAGCTTAGCCGGGACAGGGGGTGGCACTGAAGCTTTCTTT
CASSLAGTGGGTEAFF
>TRBD1|.|TRBJ1-5|TRBV28
TGTGCCAGCAGCCCCCGAAGGGGGCTAAATCAGCCCCAGCATTTT
CASSPRRGLNQPQHF
>TRBD2|.|TRBJ2-7|TRBV7-2
TGTGCCAGCAGGTCCCACGGGGGACTAGCGGGAGACTACGAGCAGTACTTC
CASRSHGGLAGDYEQYF
>TRBD2|.|TRBJ2-1|TRBV25-1
TGTGCCAGCACTGAGGGGACTAGCGGGAGCAATGAGCAGTTCTTC
CASTEGTSGSNEQFF
>.|.|TRBJ2-7|TRBV14
TGTGCCAGCAGCCACCGTGGGATAGGCTACGAGCAGTACTTC
CASSHRGIGYEQYF
>.|.|TRBJ1-2|TRBV19
TGTGCCAGTCTCTCCCATTGGGGGGACTATGGCTACACCTTC
CASLSHWGDYGYTF
>.|.|TRBJ2-1|TRBV9
TGTGCCAGCAGCGGAGAGGGACTTTCTAACAATGAGCAGTTCTTC
CASSGEGLSNNEQFF
>.|.|TRBJ2-7|TRBV27
TGTGCCAGCAGTGTCTTACAAGCCGAGGGGGCCTACGAGCAGTACTTC
CASSVLQAEGAYEQYF
>TRBD1|.|TRBJ1-4|TRBV18
TGTGCCAGCTCACTTCCGGGACAGGGGTTTAACGAAAAACTGTTTTTT
CASSLPGQGFNEKLFF
>.|.|TRBJ2-5|TRBV6-5
TGTGCCAGCAGTTACTCGGGACCGCTGGGGGAGACCCAGTACTTC
CASSYSGPLGETQYF
>.|once|TRBJ2-7|TRBV5-5
TGTGCCAGCAGCTTGGCCGATCGGTCCGTGGATTACGAGCAGTACTTC
CASSLADRSVDYEQYF
>TRBD2|once|TRBJ2-1|TRBV27
TGTGCCAGCAGCCCCGGGACTAGCGGGAGAAATGAGCAGTTCTTC
CASSPGTSGRNEQFF